The 3 T cell receptor beta chains in this list originate from one sample, sequenced in a study of blood T cell repertoires in COVID-19. Method: immunoSEQ multiplex PCR; TCRdb's copy keeps in-frame clones and lacks some. The sample consists of 200,000 to 250,000 clones, more than 75% of them appearing once. The sample consisted of peripheral blood. The receptors derive from a woman between 65 and 79 years old with active or convalescent COVID-19.

The chain combines TRBV5-4 with TRBJ2-7, with 7 bases aligning to TRBD1. There are 16 residues in the CDR3. CDR1 and CDR2 from the germline V gene are SGHNT and YYREEE (reference sequence). J gave up 3 bases and V 4 bases, and 13 bases lay outside the gene matches. In DNA form, the CDR3 reads TGTGCCAGCAGCAGAACCTTGACGGGACAGATCTACGAGCAGTACTTC. Translated, it gives CASSRTLTGQIYEQYF.

The V call is TRBV27, the J call TRBJ2-7, with 9 bases fitting TRBD1. V dropped 6 bases and J dropped 7; count of bases not matched to a gene: 7. Looked up from germline, CDR1 is MNHEY and CDR2 is SMNVEV (reference sequence). CDR3 size: 13 residues. The CDR3: CASSRDRVEEQYF. The CDR3 coding sequence is TGTGCCAGCAGCCGGGACAGGGTGGAGGAGCAGTACTTC.

The V and J genes are TRBV3-1 (or the pseudogene TRBV3-2) and TRBJ1-1; 8 bases map to TRBD1. Germline CDR1 LGHDT, CDR2 YNNKEL (reference sequence). Germline trimming cut 0 bases from V and 5 bases from J; bases unmatched to any gene: 14. The CDR3 runs 18 residues. CDR3 nucleotide sequence: TGTGCCAGCAGCCAAGATAGCGATCTTAGGACAGGGAGAACTGAAGCTTTCTTT. Its translation: CASSQDSDLRTGRTEAFF.